This TCR beta chain was identified in a study of T cells expressing NK-cell markers. Background on the study: Seven donors tested HCMV-seropositive and one tested seronegative among the eight sequenced.

Germline CDR1 reads SQVTM; CDR2 reads ANQGSEA. The CDR3 covers 15 residues. Generation of TCR beta cDNA was performed by 5'RACE template switching incorporating UMIs. TCRdb re-analyzed the 5' RACE reads; it lists each CDR3 protein once, without DNA. This sample carries 500,000 to 700,000 distinct CDR3 sequences, with approximately 3.6% going to the ten biggest clones. The chain joins TRBV29-1 to TRBJ2-1; absent DNA, TCRdb's TRBD2 call cannot be checked. Material for sequencing was blood T cells: a sorted CD56 or NKG2C T cell subset, CD4+ or CD8+ T cells, or bulk PBMC T cells (not recorded which). This receptor was identified in a man between 18 and 35 years old in good health. Here the CDR3 reads CSVEDPSAAYNEQFF.